This TCR beta chain was recovered during a study of blood T cell repertoires in COVID-19 (dated by TCRdb to about 2020). About the study as a whole: Samples from collaborators originated in the United States, Italy and Spain and spanned both the acute and convalescent phases of COVID-19. The material from the prospective study consisted of cDNA or gDNA derived from T cells, B-cell-depleted T cells, or PBMCs. Deeply sampled blood TCRbeta repertoires from subjects exposed to, actively infected with, or recovered from COVID-19 were included in the dataset. A freely available public database, intended as a resource for researchers studying the immune response to SARS-CoV-2, is where the repertoires were released. The samples were drawn from the first 160 participants of the ongoing ImmuneRACE study and from about 1,200 subjects provided by 6 global collaborators. A de-identified subject ID, COVID-19 status, age in years and sex were almost always included in the sample metadata. Where available, HLA class I and class II types were obtained from metadata supplied by the sample provider rather than from assay-based typing. What the work shows at the level of the full study, not this receptor alone: How much clinical and demographic metadata was included differed by source and by participant, and the metadata was provided uncurated.

Concerning this clone itself: Its antigen is still unknown. One base away there is no much larger clone; base qualities are not given.

The immunoSEQ Assay, a bias-controlled multiplex PCR, was used to amplify TCRbeta CDR3 regions from genomic DNA. The authors' pipeline ran thus. The number of nucleated cells in each sample was estimated from the amplification of reference gene primers within the assay. To quantify the absolute abundance of each unique TCRbeta CDR3 rearrangement, sequence reads were collapsed and filtered. For each sample, productive Simpson clonality was calculated as the square root of Simpson's diversity index across productive rearrangements. This is the immuneACCESS table as TCRdb keeps it, with only in-frame sequences that have V and J called. A part of the clones is gone; compared with another copy, unresolved V genes explain less than half, and the rest is unexplained. For V, J and clone size, that table is used; D and trimming come from the DNA. The sample yields a few hundred thousand clones; more than 80% were counted once. The ten largest make up more than 0.8% of the sample.

Between the V and J ends, shortened by 5 bases and 8 bases respectively, the junction contains 22 bases. The CDR3 numbers 16 residues from cysteine through phenylalanine. Just the 48-base CDR3 DNA is kept, in frame starting at base 1. As encoded in the germline V gene, CDR1 is SGHTA while CDR2 is FQGNSA. Participants in the prospective study were enrolled through a virtual design, were aged 18 to 89 years, and lived in 24 United States geographic areas. To assign participants to cohorts, the prospective study relied on clinical history that participants themselves reported in a screening survey and a study questionnaire. Recovered participants in ImmuneRACE Cohort 3 were defined by two consecutive negative NP/OP PCR tests, clearance by a healthcare professional, or resolution of symptoms. In the prospective study, mobile phlebotomists collected whole blood, serum and a nasopharyngeal or oropharyngeal swab from each participant. Prospective study participants could optionally give additional blood draws and questionnaires over an approximately 2-month period. Before DNA extraction, prospective study blood samples were shipped either frozen or at room temperature.

The sample was PBMCs or T cells enriched from blood (not recorded which). The sequence links TRBV7-2 to TRBJ2-1; TRBD1 is perhaps the D gene, given 6 matching bases. The sequence was collected from a man between 18 and 35 years old who had recovered from COVID-19. The CDR3 loop reads CASSETELTGQYEQFF. DNA sequence: TGTGCCAGCAGCGAGACTGAATTAACGGGACAATATGAGCAGTTCTTC. Outside the CDR3, residues come from the reference TRBV7-2 and TRBJ2-1 proteins, so the full variable domain is: GAGVSQSPSNKVTEKGKDVELRCDPISGHTALYWYRQSLGQGLEFLIYFQGNSAPDKSGLPSDRFSAERTGGSVSTLTIQRTQQEDSAVYLCASSETELTGQYEQFFGPGTRLTVL.